The 29 T cell receptor delta chains below come from one sample, sequenced in a study of γδ T cells in repeated Plasmodium falciparum infection. Flow sorting of PBMC yielded separate Vgamma9/Vdelta2+ and Vdelta2-negative gammadelta T cell populations for bulk repertoire analysis. TCRdb re-called the multiplex PCR reads using CATT. The table lists under 50,000 delta-chain clones, 1.6% of them singletons. The sequencing sample was made of gamma-delta T cells from blood. These receptors were collected from a pool of human donors (malaria-infected and uninfected, not separated).

This clone has a count of ten or more. The chain combines TRDV2 with TRDJ1, with TRDD3 matching over 7 bases. CDR3 length: 18 amino acids. V was clipped by 0 bases and J by 6 bases; unmatched bases: 18. CDR1 and CDR2 from the germline V gene are GEAIGNYY and EKD. Here the CDR3 reads CACDTVEGGILGVNKLIF. In nucleotides, the CDR3 is TGTGCCTGTGACACCGTTGAAGGAGGGATACTAGGGGTCAATAAACTCATCTTT.

This clone has at least ten counts. This chain uses TRDV2 with TRDJ1; the match to TRDD3 covers 10 bases. No J gene was available from TCRdb, and it was assigned here by a germline match of the DNA. Losses at the gene ends were 0 bases for V and 0 bases for J; bases not matched to a gene: 21. This CDR3 spans 22 amino acids. Germline CDR1 reads GEAIGNYY; CDR2 reads EKD. In nucleotides, the CDR3 is TGTGCCTGTGACACCGTTTTAAGCATGGGGGATACAGCCCTGGGGTACACCGATAAACTCATCTTT. It encodes CACDTVLSMGDTALGYTDKLIF.

The table lists this clone with a few counts. This DNA's translation differs at residue 6 from TCRdb's protein, which comes from a much larger clone; a read error is likely, and the protein shown is translated from the DNA. The rearrangement uses TRDV2 and TRDJ1; 8 bases line up with TRDD3. Matching the DNA to germline supplied the J gene, which TCRdb does not give. This CDR3 comprises 19 residues. CDR1 is GEAIGNYY and CDR2 is EKD in the germline V gene. The V gene end was trimmed by 0 bases and the J gene end by 0 bases; junction bases not matched to a gene: 14. The CDR3 protein is CACDTIIQLGVRHTDKLIF. CDR3 in DNA: TGTGCCTGTGACACCATTATCCAACTGGGGGTTCGGCACACCGATAAACTCATCTTT.

Note on this clone: TCRdb's protein for this DNA is that of a much larger clone and differs from the translation at residue 13, likely a read error; the protein shown is the DNA translation. The rearrangement links TRDV1 to TRDJ1; 7 bases fit TRDD3. TCRdb offers no J gene call, so here the DNA was matched to germline to obtain one. The CDR3 length is 18 residues. V dropped 1 base and J dropped 3; count of bases not matched to a gene: 14. Germline assignment: CDR1 TSWWSYY and CDR2 QGS. This CDR3 reads CALGEPFGGQTYADKLIF. The CDR3 nucleotides are TGTGCTCTTGGGGAACCTTTTGGGGGACAAACATACGCCGATAAACTCATCTTT.

Comment on this clone: The protein TCRdb gives is from a much larger clone and does not agree with this DNA's translation at residue 11, likely a read error; the protein shown here comes from the DNA. This chain uses TRDV1 with TRDJ1; D possibly matches TRDD2 or TRDD3 (5 bases each). The J gene, absent from TCRdb, was called here by matching the DNA to germline. The V gene lost 2 bases and the J gene lost 0 bases, with 40 bases spanning the gap. In germline, CDR1 is TSWWSYY, CDR2 QGS. CDR3 size: 25 residues. The CDR3 protein is CALGEVGLHLRDEVRRPLYTDKLIF. For the CDR3, the DNA is TGTGCTCTTGGGGAAGTGGGCCTACACCTGAGGGATGAAGTGAGGAGGCCACTGTACACCGATAAACTCATCTTT.

This clone was seen more than once but under ten times. TCRdb's listed protein matches a much larger clone and diverges from this DNA's translation at residue 14, likely through a read error; the protein shown comes from the DNA. The sample contains more than one DNA sequence encoding this CDR3. The rearrangement links TRDV1 to TRDJ1; the match to TRDD3 covers 9 bases. No J gene was available from TCRdb, and it was assigned here by a germline match of the DNA. Germline V CDR1 and CDR2: TSWWSYY, QGS. V gave up 0 bases and J gave up 1 base; unmatched junction bases: 21. The CDR3 covers 22 residues. Here the CDR3 reads CALGELKASLAGGSTCTDKLIF. The CDR3 nucleotides are TGTGCTCTTGGGGAACTAAAGGCCTCCTTGGCTGGGGGATCCACCTGCACCGATAAACTCATCTTT.

This clone was detected many times. Other DNA sequences in the same sample also yield this CDR3. The rearrangement uses TRDV1 and TRDJ1; D might be TRDD2 or TRDD3, each matching 7 bases. CDR1 is TSWWSYY and CDR2 is QGS in the germline V gene. V gave up 4 bases and J gave up 1 base, with 37 bases separating them. The CDR3 has 23 residues. DNA for the CDR3: TGTGCTCTTGGGGGGCCGGTTCCTACTTCCCTCTGGGACTGGGGATGGGGCACCGATAAACTCATCTTT. It codes for CALGGPVPTSLWDWGWGTDKLIF.

This clone appeared a few times. A single base separates this from a much larger clone, so it may be a read error. Other DNA sequences in this sample translate to the same CDR3. The chain is built from TRDV2 and TRDJ3, with TRDD3 matching 10 bases. Because TCRdb records no J gene, it was assigned here through a match of the DNA to germline. The CDR3 spans 19 residues. Germline V gene lookup returns CDR1 GEAIGNYY and CDR2 EKD. The CDR3 region is CACDLTGGSNSWDTRQMFF. The CDR3 coding sequence is TGTGCCTGTGACCTGACTGGGGGATCTAACTCCTGGGACACCAGACAGATGTTTTTC.

V is TRDV1 and J is TRDJ1, with 7 bases that match TRDD3. TCRdb does not report a J gene; here it was assigned by matching the DNA to germline references. Per the germline V gene, CDR1 is TSWWSYY and CDR2 is QGS. V trimming: 11 bases; J trimming: 10 bases; junction bases outside the gene matches: 40. This CDR3 has 21 residues. CDR3 DNA sequence: TGTGCTTTTGTCCCCGCCTCACTTCCGCTCAAGAGGGTAGGGGGATCCACGGGACTCATCTTT. It yields the protein CAFVPASLPLKRVGGSTGLIF.

This clone was detected ten times or more. Compared with germline, one end of the junction differs, possibly owing to a read error. Different DNA sequences within this sample yield the same CDR3. The CDR3 reads CACGPGIRVVTDKLIF. DNA for the CDR3: TGTGCCTGTGGCCCGGGGATACGCGTGGTTACCGATAAACTGATCTTT. The chain combines TRDV2 with TRDJ1; 9 nucleotides align to TRDD3. This CDR3 has 16 amino acids. Germline V CDR1 and CDR2: GEAIGNYY, EKD.

In its sample, this clone was seen many times. The chain recombines TRDV1 with TRDJ1; TRDD3 aligns across 12 bases. The J gene comes from matching the DNA to germline here; TCRdb lacks it. Looked up from germline, CDR1 is TSWWSYY and CDR2 is QGS. Trimming at V came to 2 bases and at J to 0 bases, leaving 16 bases not matched to a gene. The CDR3 extends over 21 amino acids. In DNA form, the CDR3 reads TGTGCTCTTGGGGAAAGACGACTACAGTACTGGGGGATACCCTACACCGATAAACTCATCTTT. It is translated as CALGERRLQYWGIPYTDKLIF.

This clone has at least ten counts. The rearrangement links TRDV1 to TRDJ1; 7 nucleotides agree with TRDD2. In germline, CDR1 is TSWWSYY, CDR2 QGS. This CDR3 spans 18 amino acids. Unmatched junction bases numbered 14, after V lost 3 bases and J lost 1 base. The CDR3 loop is CALGDPFLRRGSTDKLIF. The CDR3 DNA follows: TGTGCTCTTGGGGACCCATTCCTACGTCGGGGGTCCACCGATAAACTCATCTTT.

This clone was counted at least ten times. The protein TCRdb gives is from a much larger clone and does not agree with this DNA's translation at residue 15, likely a read error; the protein shown here comes from the DNA. The chain employs TRDV1 and TRDJ2; D possibly uses TRDD2 or TRDD3 (5 bases each). This CDR3 has 20 amino acids. Germline assignment: CDR1 TSWWSYY and CDR2 QGS. Trimming left V 1 base short and J 6 bases short, with 27 bases between. The DNA of the CDR3 is TGTGCTCTTGGGGAACCTCTCCTAAGTGGGATTTACGATGAGGCAGCACAACTCTTCTTT. Amino acids: CALGEPLLSGIYDEAAQLFF.

Points on this clone: A read error is likely here: a far larger clone is one base away. The V gene is listed as TRDV1; no J gene was called; TRDD3 is the table's D call and was not checked against the DNA. The CDR3 has 17 amino acids. Germline V gives CDR1 TSWWSYY, CDR2 QGS. CDR3 loop: CALGERGGYRKADKLIF. For the CDR3, the DNA is TGTGCTCTTGGGGAAAGAGGGGGATATAGGAAGGCCGATAAGCTCATCTTT.

This clone was detected ten times or more. The TCRdb protein comes from a much larger clone and disagrees with this DNA's translation at residue 13, likely due to a read error; the protein given here is derived from the DNA. J is TRDJ1 and V is TRDV1, with a possible D match to TRDD3 (5 bases). Germline V CDR1 and CDR2: TSWWSYY, QGS. The CDR3 sequence is 17 residues long. Trimming left V 0 bases short and J 7 bases short, with 21 bases between. CDR3 bases: TGTGCTCTTGGGGAACTCAGGCCCGGCGGGGGCCACCTTAAACTCATCTTT. Amino acids: CALGELRPGGGHLKLIF.

This clone was counted at least ten times. The amino acid sequence in TCRdb belongs to a much larger clone and departs from this DNA's translation at residue 7, likely a sequencing read error; the sequence shown is translated from the DNA. V is TRDV1 and J is TRDJ1; D uncertain. Trimming pared 1 base from V and 4 bases from J, leaving 4 bases between. CDR1 is TSWWSYY and CDR2 is QGS in the germline V gene. The CDR3 has 12 amino acids. The CDR3 DNA follows: TGTGCTCTTGGGGAACAGGACGATAAACTCATCTTT. Residues: CALGEQDDKLIF.

This clone was detected many times. The CDR3 bases are TGTGCCTGTGACACCGTACCTTCTACCGTGTACACCGATAAACTCATCTTT. Its protein product is CACDTVPSTVYTDKLIF. This chain connects TRDV2 to TRDJ1, with D maybe TRDD2 (5 bases). Germline values: CDR1 GEAIGNYY, CDR2 EKD. The germline V and J ends were trimmed by 0 bases and 0 bases, with 16 bases remaining between them. The CDR3 has 17 residues.

About this clone: The translation of this DNA and the TCRdb protein of a much larger clone differ at residue 13, probably owing to a read error; the protein shown here is translated from the DNA. The chain is built from TRDV1 and TRDJ1, with 8 bases lining up with TRDD3. No J segment appears in TCRdb, so it was assigned here by matching the sequence to germline. The CDR3 is 16 amino acids. The V gene's germline CDR1 is TSWWSYY and CDR2 QGS. CDR3 sequence reads: CALGEELGENTDRLIF. The CDR3 nucleotides read TGTGCTCTTGGGGAAGAGCTGGGGGAAAACACCGATAGACTCATCTTT.

Remarks on this clone: Only one base separates this from a far larger clonotype, so it likely reflects a read error. The rearrangement uses TRDV1 and TRDJ1; 11 bases match TRDD3. TCRdb carries no J gene annotation; the J gene was assigned here by matching the DNA with germline. Germline V lookup: CDR1 TSWWSYY, CDR2 QGS. This CDR3 is 20 amino acids long. CDR3 DNA: TGTGCCCTTGGGGGAAAAGGACGAAGGAGACTGGGGGATAGCCCCGATAAACTCATCTTT. Translation: CALGGKGRRRLGDSPDKLIF.

Note on this clone: TCRdb lists the protein of a much larger clone for this DNA, which differs at residue 10, so this is likely a read error; the protein given here is translated from the DNA itself. The chain joins TRDV1 to TRDJ1, with TRDD3 as a possible D gene (5 bases). TCRdb does not report a J gene; here it was assigned by matching the DNA to germline references. Germline-derived CDR1 and CDR2 are TSWWSYY and QGS. The CDR3 runs 17 residues. Trimming pared 3 bases from V and 3 bases from J, leaving 20 bases between. The CDR3 protein is CALGDLTGGLAPDKLIF. The CDR3, as DNA: TGTGCTCTTGGGGATCTCACAGGGGGCCTTGCACCCGATAAACTCATCTTT.

The table lists this clone with many counts. The protein TCRdb gives is from a much larger clone and does not agree with this DNA's translation at residue 6, likely a read error; the protein shown here comes from the DNA. The chain joins TRDV1 to TRDJ1, with 9 bases fitting TRDD3. This CDR3 comprises 19 residues. J gave up 0 bases and V 5 bases, and 16 bases lay outside the gene matches. CDR1 is TSWWSYY, CDR2 QGS, per germline. The CDR3 region is CALGTAKRGYANHTDKLIF. The CDR3 DNA reads TGTGCTCTTGGGACTGCCAAGCGGGGATACGCCAATCACACCGATAAACTCATCTTT.

This clone has just a few counts. With a far larger clone one base away, a read error is the likely cause. Different DNA sequences within this sample yield the same CDR3. The V gene is TRDV1, the J gene TRDJ1; 7 bases are a match to TRDD3. Germline CDR1 is TSWWSYY and CDR2 is QGS. The ends lost 1 base at V and 4 bases at J; junction bases unmatched: 21. The CDR3 spans 20 residues. CDR3 DNA: TGTGCTCTTGGGGAACCGGGGGCCCTGCGCTCCGGGGGATCAAGCGATAAACTCATCTTT. Encoded protein: CALGEPGALRSGGSSDKLIF.

Details on this clone: The protein TCRdb lists belongs to a much larger clone and differs from this DNA's translation at residue 6, which points to a read error; the protein shown is made from the DNA. The chain links TRDV2 to TRDJ1; 10 bases align to TRDD3. V lost 1 base and J lost 7; bases outside the gene matches: 5. The CDR3 covers 14 residues. Germline CDR1 GEAIGNYY, CDR2 EKD. In DNA, the CDR3 is TGTGCCTGTGACACTTCAATGGGGGATACTAAACTCATCTTT. Residues: CACDTSMGDTKLIF.

The sample holds a few counts of this clone. The protein that TCRdb holds for this DNA derives from a much larger clone and differs from the translated DNA at residue 16, which likely indicates a read error; the protein shown here is translated from the DNA. The CDR3 coding sequence is TGTGCTCTTGGGGAAAGGGGGGGATCTTGGTACACCGATAAACTCACCTTT. It translates to CALGERGGSWYTDKLTF. Here the V gene is TRDV1, but the J gene went uncalled; the table's D call of TRDD3 was not tested on the DNA. Germline V gives CDR1 TSWWSYY, CDR2 QGS. The CDR3 runs 17 residues.

Notes on this clone: TCRdb assigns this DNA the protein of a much larger clone, which departs from its translation at residue 9; this likely reflects a read error, and the protein shown comes from translating the DNA. The V call is TRDV2, the J call TRDJ1; perhaps TRDD3 as D (6 bases). The J gene, absent from TCRdb, was called here by matching the DNA to germline. Trimming left V 3 bases short and J 0 bases short, with 16 bases between. CDR3 length equals 16 residues. Germline-derived CDR1 and CDR2 are GEAIGNYY and EKD. DNA of the CDR3: TGTGCCTGTGACTCCCTTACTGGGAGTTACACCGATAAACTCATCTTT. Translated, it gives CACDSLTGSYTDKLIF.

The sample holds a few counts of this clone. A far larger clone is one base from this, pointing to a likely read error. The sample carries other DNA sequences with the same CDR3. V gene TRDV1 combines with J gene TRDJ1; D is perhaps TRDD2 or TRDD3 (6 bases each). The CDR3 is 19 residues long. The germline gives CDR1 TSWWSYY, CDR2 QGS. The CDR3 DNA reads as TGTGCTCTTGGGGTTTCCTGTGGGGATCCTACCTGTGGGACCGATAAGCTCATCTTT. This translates into CALGVSCGDPTCGTDKLIF.

This clone was seen only a few times. This likely traces to a read error, being one base from a far larger clone. Other DNA sequences from this sample encode an identical CDR3 as well. No J gene was named, though the V gene is TRDV1; whether TRDD3, the table's D call, matches the DNA was not checked. The CDR3 runs to 25 residues. From germline, CDR1 is TSWWSYY and CDR2 QGS. The CDR3 loop reads CALGEVGLHLGDEVRRPLYTDKLIF. DNA for the CDR3: TGTGCTCTTGGGGAAGTGGGCCTACACCTGGGGGATGAAGTGAGGAGGCCACTGTACACCGATAAACTTATCTTT.

This clone was detected many times. The protein that TCRdb holds for this DNA derives from a much larger clone and differs from the translated DNA at residue 9, which likely indicates a read error; the protein shown here is translated from the DNA. CDR3 sequence: CALGELWTHRLIF. The CDR3 region has the DNA TGTGCTCTTGGGGAACTATGGACCCACCGACTCATCTTT. The chain carries TRDV1 and TRDJ1; D gene ambiguous. The length of the CDR3 is 13 residues. Trimming pared 0 bases from V and 10 bases from J, leaving 12 bases between. Germline lookup yields CDR1 TSWWSYY and CDR2 QGS.

Concerning this clone itself: One end of the junction is discordant with germline, which a read error may explain. The V and J genes are TRDV1 and TRDJ1; 9 bases line up with TRDD3. TCRdb supplies no J gene; here it was assigned by aligning the nucleotide sequence to germline. The CDR3 runs 24 residues. The V gene's germline CDR1 is TSWWSYY and CDR2 QGS. CDR3 coding DNA: TGCTCTGGGGAACTATGGGCGTTCCTACGTTCCACTGGGGGAAAACAGGGGGAGACCGATAAACTCATCTTT. This sequence encodes CSGELWAFLRSTGGKQGETDKLIF.